These 27 T cell receptor beta chains were all obtained from the same sample, sequenced in a study of glioma-infiltrating T cells after dendritic cell vaccination. Some clones are missing from TCRdb's copy, which holds only in-frame ones; the method was immunoSEQ multiplex PCR. The data show under 40,000 clones, around nine tenths seen once. Sequencing was performed on blood, taken before dendritic cell vaccination. The receptors originated from a human donor with glioblastoma.

This rearrangement joins TRBV19 to TRBJ1-1; maybe TRBD1 (6 bases). Trimming took off 5 bases at V and 6 bases at J, with 16 bases between the two ends. Germline values: CDR1 LNHDA, CDR2 SQIVND (reference sequence). The CDR3 extends over 14 amino acids. The CDR3 reads CASSGVRGGAEAFF. CDR3 nucleotides: TGTGCCAGTAGTGGGGTCAGGGGTGGGGCTGAAGCTTTCTTT.

The rearrangement joins TRBV9 to TRBJ2-3; perhaps TRBD1 as D (7 bases). Trimming removed 0 bases from V and 6 bases from J, with 14 bases in between. The CDR3 loop spans 15 amino acids. CDR1 SGDLS and CDR2 YYNGEE come from the germline V gene. CDR3 bases: TGTGCCAGCAGCGTAGCTGGACCAGGGGGGGATACGCAGTATTTT. Encoded protein: CASSVAGPGGDTQYF.

The chain has TRBV4-2 and TRBJ2-5; 13 bases match TRBD2. Germline V lookup: CDR1 LGHNA, CDR2 YNFKEQ. Losses at the gene ends were 4 bases for V and 2 bases for J; bases not matched to a gene: 10. The CDR3 spans 18 residues. CDR3 sequence reads: CASSPRTSGGPRQETQYF. In DNA form, the CDR3 reads TGTGCCAGCAGCCCGCGGACTAGCGGGGGACCAAGACAAGAGACCCAGTACTTC.

The chain is built from TRBV2 and TRBJ2-1; D ambiguous. The CDR3 spans 15 residues. V lost 8 bases to trimming and J lost 4 bases, with 18 bases between them. The germline V gene has CDR1 SNHLY and CDR2 FYNNEI. The CDR3 DNA reads TGTGCCAGCGCTCTCTTCGGGTCAACTTACAATGAGCAGTTCTTC. It translates to CASALFGSTYNEQFF.

Of note for this clone: In the same sample, other DNA sequences code for this CDR3. The genes are TRBV6-1 and TRBJ1-6; 7 nucleotides agree with TRBD1. This CDR3 is 15 amino acids long. The ends lost 3 bases at V and 7 bases at J; junction bases unmatched: 6. The germline V gene has CDR1 MNHNS and CDR2 SASEGT. CDR3 residues: CASSEGQRRNSPLHF. CDR3 nucleotide sequence: TGTGCCAGCAGTGAGGGACAGCGGAGGAATTCACCCCTCCACTTT.

This chain uses TRBV4-1 with TRBJ1-5, with D possibly TRBD1 on 6 matching bases. The CDR3 extends over 14 amino acids. CDR1 is MGHRA and CDR2 is YSYEKL in the germline V gene. Deletions cut 2 bases from V and 4 bases from J, with 9 bases between. CDR3 coding DNA: TGCGCCAGCAGCCAAAGACAGGAGAATCAGCCCCAGCATTTT. It yields the protein CASSQRQENQPQHF.

J is TRBJ2-7 and V is TRBV11-3, with D maybe TRBD2 (6 bases). This CDR3 comprises 14 residues. Deletions cut 5 bases from V and 3 bases from J, with 14 bases between. Per the germline V gene, CDR1 is SGHNT and CDR2 is YENEEA. The CDR3 loop is CASSPTAEGYEQYF. CDR3 DNA sequence: TGTGCCAGCAGCCCCACAGCGGAGGGCTACGAGCAGTACTTC.

The genes are TRBV7-2 and TRBJ2-7; D remains ambiguous. CDR1 is SGHTA, CDR2 FQGNSA, per germline. V was trimmed by 4 bases and J by 5 bases, leaving 12 bases between them. This CDR3 is 13 amino acids long. The DNA of the CDR3 is TGTGCCAGCAGCTCTCGTATTGGCAACGAGCAGTACTTC. Its translation: CASSSRIGNEQYF.

To note about this clone: One junction end does not reproduce the germline sequence, and a read error may be involved. The same CDR3 can be traced to other DNA sequences in this sample. The rearrangement links TRBV18 to TRBJ1-6; 7 bases fit TRBD1. CDR1 is KGHSH and CDR2 is LQKENI in the germline V gene. The CDR3 runs to 14 residues. The CDR3 DNA reads TGTGCCAGCTCATCACAGGGGTATAATTCCCCCCTCCACTTT. The encoded protein is CASSSQGYNSPLHF. The complete variable domain, with remaining parts taken from reference TRBV18 and TRBJ1-6, reads NAGVMQNPRHLVRRRGQEARLRCSPMKGHSHVYWYRQLPEEGLKFMVYLQKENIIDESGMPKERFSAEFPKEGPSILRIQQVVRGDSAAYFCASSSQGYNSPLHFGNGTRLTVT.

As to this clone: Other DNA sequences of this sample code for an identical CDR3. The rearrangement links TRBV7-9 to TRBJ2-1; D perhaps matches TRBD1 (6 bases). There are 12 residues in the CDR3. CDR1 is SEHNR, CDR2 FQNEAQ, per germline (reference sequence). V dropped 2 bases and J dropped 9 bases, with 8 bases sitting between them. The CDR3 DNA is TGTGCCAGCAGCTTAATAGGGGGTGAGCAGTTCTTC. Protein: CASSLIGGEQFF.

This clone was found once. This chain's CDR3 is CASSIRTPSSYEQYF. DNA for the CDR3: TGTGCCAGTAGTATTCGGACTCCCAGCTCCTACGAGCAGTACTTC. The chain links TRBV19 to TRBJ2-7; D may be TRBD2 (5 bases). The V end lost 3 bases, the J end lost 0 bases, and 12 bases lay between the germline ends. Germline CDR1 is LNHDA and CDR2 is SQIVND (reference sequence). This CDR3 comprises 15 residues.

The chain couples TRBV4-2 to TRBJ1-6; D call uncertain. V gave up 4 bases and J gave up 5 bases, with 12 bases separating them. The CDR3 runs to 15 residues. The germline CDR1 and CDR2 sequences are LGHNA and YNFKEQ. This CDR3 reads CASSPQVQNNSPLHF. CDR3 DNA sequence: TGTGCCAGCAGCCCCCAAGTACAAAATAATTCACCCCTCCACTTT.

CDR3 DNA: TGTGCCAGCAGCTTTTTTTCGACCAGCGGAGAGACCCAGTACTTC. It yields the protein CASSFFSTSGETQYF. This chain uses TRBV7-2 with TRBJ2-5, with D tentatively TRBD2 (5 bases). V shed 3 bases and J shed 4 bases, with 15 bases lying between them. This CDR3 is 15 amino acids long. The germline CDR1 and CDR2 sequences are SGHTA and FQGNSA.

The chain couples TRBV10-3 to TRBJ2-1, with 10 bases matching TRBD2. The germline V gene has CDR1 ENHRY and CDR2 SYGVKD. There are 15 residues in the CDR3. The J segment lost 4 bases and the V segment lost 5 bases, leaving 5 bases of the junction unmatched. The CDR3 bases are TGTGCCATCAGTAGCGGGGGGGCGGGGTACAATGAGCAGTTCTTC. Protein sequence: CAISSGGAGYNEQFF.

The chain recombines TRBV29-1 with TRBJ2-7, with D tentatively TRBD1 (6 bases). The germline CDR1 and CDR2 sequences are SQVTM and ANQGSEA. This CDR3 is 16 amino acids long. V shed 0 bases and J shed 0 bases, with 15 bases lying between them. CDR3 residues: CSVEDPQGPSSYEQYF. For the CDR3, the DNA is TGCAGCGTTGAAGATCCCCAGGGGCCTAGCTCCTACGAGCAGTACTTC.

J is TRBJ1-5 and V is TRBV7-2; weak D call: TRBD1 (5 bases). CDR3 length: 15 residues. The germline V gene has CDR1 SGHTA and CDR2 FQGNSA. Trimming cost V 3 bases and J 6 bases, with 15 bases left between them. DNA of the CDR3: TGTGCCAGCAGCTTGGGGCCAGGTAGGGGTCAGCCCCAGCATTTT. Translated, it gives CASSLGPGRGQPQHF.

This chain connects TRBV7-2 to TRBJ2-3; D might be TRBD2 (5 bases). The CDR3 covers 13 residues. CDR1 is SGHTA, CDR2 FQGNSA, per germline. V was clipped by 2 bases and J by 4 bases, with 7 bases between them. The CDR3 loop is CASSLNSADTQYF. As DNA, the CDR3 is TGTGCCAGCAGCTTAAATAGCGCAGATACGCAGTATTTT.

This chain joins TRBV7-9 and TRBJ2-7; 10 bases map to TRBD1. J lost 6 bases, V lost 0 bases, and 8 bases had no gene match. The germline gives CDR1 SEHNR, CDR2 FQNEAQ (reference sequence). The CDR3 has 16 amino acids. In DNA, the CDR3 is TGTGCCAGCAGCTTAGCGGTCGGGACAGGGGCGGGCGAGCAGTACTTC. It translates to CASSLAVGTGAGEQYF.

The V call is TRBV12-1, the J call TRBJ2-5; no check of the table's D call, TRBD2, against the DNA was made. TRBV12-1 is classified as a pseudogene. The CDR3 contains 15 residues. The CDR3 nucleotides are TGTGCCAGCAGCCCGACTAGCGGGGGGAAGGAGACCCAGTACTTC. Protein: CASSPTSGGKETQYF.

This clone showed up just a few times. Since no conserved phenylalanine or tryptophan closes the CDR3, a read error is the likely cause. The DNA is omitted, as the CDR3 cannot be located on it reliably, and the CDR3 follows TCRdb's listing. The chain combines TRBV6-1 with TRBJ1-2; the table gives TRBD1 as D, unverified against the DNA. Per germline, CDR1 MNHNS and CDR2 SASEGT. The CDR3 is 10 amino acids in total, end residues counted. The CDR3 spells CASSEGQGSL.

The J gene is TRBJ2-1, the V gene TRBV27, with 9 nucleotides matching TRBD1. Germline V CDR1 and CDR2: MNHEY, SMNVEV (reference sequence). The CDR3 is 16 residues long. Trimming took 4 bases from V and 8 from J; bases not matched to a gene: 12. The CDR3 region is CASSSPGTGHLYEQFF. CDR3 in DNA: TGTGCCAGCAGTTCCCCCGGGACAGGGCATCTCTATGAGCAGTTCTTC.

This clone was counted once. The genes are TRBV5-1 and TRBJ1-2; TRBD1 matches 10 bases. Germline lookup yields CDR1 SGHRS and CDR2 YFSETQ. The CDR3 totals 13 residues. The junction had 2 bases not matched to a gene; V was cut back by 4 bases and J by 5 bases. The CDR3 coding sequence is TGCGCCAGCAGCCCGGACAGGGGGTATGGCTACACCTTC. Translated: CASSPDRGYGYTF. The full variable domain, rest sourced from reference TRBV5-1 and TRBJ1-2, is KAGVTQTPRYLIKTRGQQVTLSCSPISGHRSVSWYQQTPGQGLQFLFEYFSETQRNKGNFPGRFSGRQFSNSRSEMNVSTLELGDSALYLCASSPDRGYGYTFGSGTRLTVV.

V is TRBV19 and J is TRBJ2-5, with D unclear. CDR1 is LNHDA, CDR2 SQIVND, per germline (reference sequence). V was pared by 5 bases and J by 4 bases, with 14 bases between. CDR3 length: 14 amino acids. The CDR3 nucleotides are TGTGCCAGTAGTGCTGGGTCTACGGGAGAGACCCAGTACTTC. It codes for CASSAGSTGETQYF. Complete variable domain (other parts from reference TRBV19 and TRBJ2-5): DGGITQSPKYLFRKEGQNVTLSCEQNLNHDAMYWYRQDPGQGLRLIYYSQIVNDFQKGDIAEGYSVSREKKESFPLTVTSAQKNPTAFYLCASSAGSTGETQYFGPGTRLLVL.

This clone occurred a few times. The chain has TRBV5-4 and TRBJ2-1, with D possibly being TRBD1 (5 bases). The CDR3 covers 14 residues. Germline V gene lookup returns CDR1 SGHNT and CDR2 YYREEE (reference sequence). V dropped 0 bases and J dropped 5 bases, with 9 bases sitting between them. CDR3 amino acids: CASSLGAGNNEQFF. The CDR3, as DNA: TGTGCCAGCAGCTTGGGGGCAGGGAACAATGAGCAGTTCTTC.

The CDR3 protein is CATSRRGAGLGETQYF. The CDR3 DNA reads TGTGCCACCTCCCGACGAGGGGCGGGATTGGGAGAGACCCAGTACTTC. This sequence joins TRBV19 and TRBJ2-5; TRBD2 might be the D (6 bases). CDR3 size: 16 residues. CDR1 is LNHDA and CDR2 is SQIVND in the germline V gene (reference sequence). V was clipped by 10 bases and J by 4 bases, with 25 bases between them. Using reference TRBV19 and TRBJ2-5 for the parts outside the CDR3, the full variable domain is DGGITQSPKYLFRKEGQNVTLSCEQNLNHDAMYWYRQDPGQGLRLIYYSQIVNDFQKGDIAEGYSVSREKKESFPLTVTSAQKNPTAFYLCATSRRGAGLGETQYFGPGTRLLVL.

The CDR3 DNA reads as TGTGCCAGCAGTTACCGGGACAGGCAAGAGACCCAGTACTTC. Protein sequence: CASSYRDRQETQYF. This chain joins TRBV6-5 and TRBJ2-5, with TRBD1 matching 8 bases. Germline V lookup: CDR1 MNHEY, CDR2 SVGAGI. The CDR3 is 14 residues long. The ends lost 2 bases at V and 2 bases at J; junction bases unmatched: 1.

The J gene is TRBJ2-3, the V gene TRBV5-4, with TRBD2 matching over 13 bases. The germline V gene has CDR1 SGHNT and CDR2 YYREEE (reference sequence). This CDR3 region has 17 residues. Trimming at V came to 1 base and at J to 0 bases, leaving 2 bases not matched to a gene. The DNA for the CDR3 is TGTGCCAGCAGCTTGCGACTAGCGGGGGGAAGCACAGATACGCAGTATTTT. It is translated as CASSLRLAGGSTDTQYF.